This paragraph reports one T cell receptor (beta chain). The junction shows a germline mismatch at one end, possibly a read error. The CDR3 is 16 residues long. CDR1 and CDR2 (germline): LGHDT, YNNKEL (reference sequence). The data originate from a study of blood T cell repertoires in COVID-19. Overall study: Acute-phase and convalescent COVID-19 samples originated in the United States, Italy and Spain. Sample material is recorded as cDNA or gDNA derived from T cells, B-cell-depleted T cells, or PBMCs.

Sequenced by immunoSEQ multiplex PCR; TCRdb stores in-frame clones only, minus some. The sample includes 180,000 or so clones, approximately 81% of them seen just once. The chain couples TRBV3-1 (or the pseudogene TRBV3-2) to TRBJ2-7; 14 bases map to TRBD2. The TCR was taken from a person aged 70 to 85 with COVID-19, enrolled during active disease. Sequences were obtained from peripheral blood. The CDR3, as DNA: TGTGCCAGCAGCTTAACGGGACTAGCGGGAGACTCCCTAAGTCACTTC. This translates into CASSLTGLAGDSLSHF.